The present TCR beta chain was sequenced within a study of blood T cell repertoires in COVID-19. As for the study in general: Samples taken during acute and convalescent COVID-19 were collected in the United States, Italy and Spain. T cells, B-cell-depleted T cells, or PBMCs provided the cDNA or gDNA that served as material.

Under the authors' procedure: For nucleated cells, counts were estimated from reference gene primer amplification. Sequenced by immunoSEQ multiplex PCR; TCRdb stores in-frame clones only, minus some. The V and J calls and the clone size are those of that table, but D and trimming were determined from the DNA. The sample comprises approximately 83,000 clones, nearly 90% of which are singletons, and roughly 6.6% rests with the top ten. The germline CDR1 and CDR2 sequences are SGHRS and YFSETQ. The CDR3 covers 16 residues. V trimming: 0 bases; J trimming: 4 bases; junction bases outside the gene matches: 8.

The gene calls are TRBV5-1 and TRBJ1-2; 8 bases fit TRBD1. Sequencing was performed on peripheral blood. The receptor's source is a man between 65 and 85 years old with acute or convalescent COVID-19. The CDR3 region is CASSLDGQGRGYGYTF. CDR3 in DNA: TGCGCCAGCAGCTTGGACGGACAGGGCCGGGGCTATGGCTACACCTTC.